The sequence of this TCR beta chain was determined in a study of shared clonotypes between healthy human individuals. Details on this clone: What it binds is unknown. This specimen includes other DNA sequences encoding the same CDR3.

Sequencing was performed with immunoSEQ multiplex PCR; in TCRdb, only in-frame clones are kept and a portion is missing. The table includes millions of clones, approximately 95% detected once. The ends lost 4 bases at V and 5 bases at J; junction bases unmatched: 2. Germline V gives CDR1 WNHNN, CDR2 SYGVQD (reference sequence). The CDR3 runs 13 residues. Study-level points and caveats: Sorted-subset samples were not fully sequenced, rarefaction indicated. Sampling used blood alone; tissue repertoires probably differ. What naive subsets generally showed was a larger estimated richness than memory subsets showed.

The TCR comes from a man younger than 30 in good health. What was sequenced was naive CD4+ T cells sorted from blood. As to subset: CD45RA+ positively selected. The V and J genes are TRBV10-1 and TRBJ2-3, with 8 bases fitting TRBD2. This CDR3 reads CASSVAGGDTQYF. For the CDR3, the DNA is TGCGCCAGCAGTGTGGCGGGGGGAGATACGCAGTATTTT.